The source of this T cell receptor (beta chain) is a study of siplizumab effects on memory and regulatory T cells. Worth noting for this clone: Its specificity is not known.

The CDR3 runs 14 residues. The germline V gene encodes CDR1 SNHLY and CDR2 FYNNEI. Deletions cut 6 bases from V and 4 bases from J, with 15 bases between. Some clones are missing from TCRdb's copy, which holds only in-frame ones; the method was immunoSEQ multiplex PCR. The data hold approximately 100,000 clones, with roughly 95% observed a single time. Overall study results and limits: Naive T cells seemed more diverse than memory cells; they also seemed major alloresponse contributors. Siplizumab led to significantly less abundant alloreactive sequences that could be traced back to unstimulated CD4+ memory cells. Among alloreactive clones, only a minor fraction mapped to unstimulated subsets.

This TCR came from a human donor in good health. The sequencing sample was made of non-Treg CD4+ T cells sorted from blood. J is TRBJ1-2 and V is TRBV2; unclear D gene. The CDR3 nucleotides are TGTGCCAGCAGCCGGGTTCAATGGGGCTATGGCTACACCTTC. This encodes CASSRVQWGYGYTF.